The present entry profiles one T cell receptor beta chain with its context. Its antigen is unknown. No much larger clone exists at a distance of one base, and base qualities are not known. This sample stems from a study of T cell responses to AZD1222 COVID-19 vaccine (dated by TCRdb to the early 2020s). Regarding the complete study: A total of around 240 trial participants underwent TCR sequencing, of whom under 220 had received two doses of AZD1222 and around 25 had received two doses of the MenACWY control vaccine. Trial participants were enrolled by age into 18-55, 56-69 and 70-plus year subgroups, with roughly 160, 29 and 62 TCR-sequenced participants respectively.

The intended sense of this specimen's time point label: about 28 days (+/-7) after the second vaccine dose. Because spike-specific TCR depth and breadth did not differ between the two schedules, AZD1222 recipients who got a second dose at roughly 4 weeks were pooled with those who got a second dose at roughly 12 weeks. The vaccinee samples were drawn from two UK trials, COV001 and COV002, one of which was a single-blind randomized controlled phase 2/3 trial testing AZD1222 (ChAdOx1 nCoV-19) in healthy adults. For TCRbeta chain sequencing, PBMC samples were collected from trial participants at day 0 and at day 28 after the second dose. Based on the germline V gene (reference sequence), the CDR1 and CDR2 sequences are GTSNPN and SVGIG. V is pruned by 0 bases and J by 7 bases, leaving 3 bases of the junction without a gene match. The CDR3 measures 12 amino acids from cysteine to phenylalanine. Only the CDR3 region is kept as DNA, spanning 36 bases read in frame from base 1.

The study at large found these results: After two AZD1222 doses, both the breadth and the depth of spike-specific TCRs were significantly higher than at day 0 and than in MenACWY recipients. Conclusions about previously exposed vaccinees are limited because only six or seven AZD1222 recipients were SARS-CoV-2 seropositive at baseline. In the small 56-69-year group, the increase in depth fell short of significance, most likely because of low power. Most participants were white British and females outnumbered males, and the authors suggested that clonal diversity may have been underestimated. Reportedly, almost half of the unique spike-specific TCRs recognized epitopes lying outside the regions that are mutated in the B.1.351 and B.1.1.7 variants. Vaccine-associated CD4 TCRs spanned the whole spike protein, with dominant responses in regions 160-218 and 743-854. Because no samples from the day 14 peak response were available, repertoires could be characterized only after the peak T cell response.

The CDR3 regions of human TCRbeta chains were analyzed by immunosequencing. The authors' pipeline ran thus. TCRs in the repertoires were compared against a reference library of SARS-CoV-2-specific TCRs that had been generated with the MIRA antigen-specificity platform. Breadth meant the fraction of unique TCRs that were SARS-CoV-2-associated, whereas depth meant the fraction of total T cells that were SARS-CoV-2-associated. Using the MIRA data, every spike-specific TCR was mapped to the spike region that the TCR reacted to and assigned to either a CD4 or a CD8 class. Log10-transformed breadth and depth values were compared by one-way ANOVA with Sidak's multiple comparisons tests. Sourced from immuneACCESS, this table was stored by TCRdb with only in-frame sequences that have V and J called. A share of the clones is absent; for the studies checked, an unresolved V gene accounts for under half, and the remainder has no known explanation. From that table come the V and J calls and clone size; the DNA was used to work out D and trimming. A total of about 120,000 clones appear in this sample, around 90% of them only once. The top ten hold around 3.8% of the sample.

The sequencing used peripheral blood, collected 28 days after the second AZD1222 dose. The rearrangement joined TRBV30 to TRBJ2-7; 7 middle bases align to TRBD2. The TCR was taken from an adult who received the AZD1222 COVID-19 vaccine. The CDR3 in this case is CAWSVGGGEQYF. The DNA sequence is TGTGCCTGGAGTGTGGGGGGAGGGGAGCAGTACTTC.